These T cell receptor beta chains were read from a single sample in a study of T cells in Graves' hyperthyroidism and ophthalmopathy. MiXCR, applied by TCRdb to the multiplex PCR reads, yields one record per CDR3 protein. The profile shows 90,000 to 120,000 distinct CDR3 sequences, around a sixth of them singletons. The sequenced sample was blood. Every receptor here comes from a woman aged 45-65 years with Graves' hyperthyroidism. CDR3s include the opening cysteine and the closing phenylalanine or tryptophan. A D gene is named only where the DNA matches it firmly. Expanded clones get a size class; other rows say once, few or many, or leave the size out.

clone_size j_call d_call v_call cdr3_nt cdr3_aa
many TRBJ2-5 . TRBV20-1 TGCAGTGCTATCAGCGGGTACCAAGAGACCCAGTACTTC CSAISGYQETQYF
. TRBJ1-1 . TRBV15 TGTGCCACCAGCAGACCCCAGAGACCAGAAGGCACTGAAGCTTTCTTT CATSRPQRPEGTEAFF
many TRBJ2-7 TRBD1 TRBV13 TGTGCCAGCAGCCCCGGACAGGGGCGGCCCGAGCAGTACTTC CASSPGQGRPEQYF
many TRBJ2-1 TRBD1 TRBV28 TGTGCCAGCAGAGGGAGCCGACAGGGGTATGAGCAGTTCTTC CASRGSRQGYEQFF
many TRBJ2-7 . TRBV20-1 TGCAGTGCTAGAGACCCAGGTTCAGCCTACGAGCAGTACTTC CSARDPGSAYEQYF
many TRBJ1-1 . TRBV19 TGTGCCAGCCGAAGGAGGGGGTTTGCGGTCACTGAAGCTTTCTTT CASRRRGFAVTEAFF
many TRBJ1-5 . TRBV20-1 TGCAGTGCTAGCGGGGCAGTCAATCAGCCCCAGCATTTT CSASGAVNQPQHF
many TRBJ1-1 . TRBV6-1 TGTGCCAGCAGCCCGCGGGTGGGTACCACTGAAGCTTTCTTT CASSPRVGTTEAFF
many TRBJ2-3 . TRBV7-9 TGTGCCAGCAGCTTAGGAGCTAGCACAGATACGCAGTATTTT CASSLGASTDTQYF
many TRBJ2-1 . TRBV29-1 TGCAGCGCTTCCTACAATGAGCAGTTCTTC CSASYNEQFF
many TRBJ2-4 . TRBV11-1 TGTGCCAGCAGCCCGGCAGGGGAAGGCAAAAACATTCAGTACTTC CASSPAGEGKNIQYF
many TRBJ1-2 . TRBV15 TGTGCCACCAGTCCCGAACCGGTACGTGGCTACACCTTC CATSPEPVRGYTF
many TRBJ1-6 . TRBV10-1 TGCGCCAGCAGTCAGGAATCTAATTCACCCCTCCACTTT CASSQESNSPLHF
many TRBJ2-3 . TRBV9 TGTGCCAGCAGCAACACAAACAGGGATACGCAGTATTTT CASSNTNRDTQYF
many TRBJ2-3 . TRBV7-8 TGTGCCAGCAGCTTACAGAACACAGATACGCAGTATTTT CASSLQNTDTQYF
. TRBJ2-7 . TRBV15 TGTGCCACCAGCAGGGAGGCCCAGAGTTACGAGCAGTACTTC CATSREAQSYEQYF
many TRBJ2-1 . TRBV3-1 TGTGCCAGCAGCCGACTCCGGGGGTTCAATGAGCAGTTCTTC CASSRLRGFNEQFF
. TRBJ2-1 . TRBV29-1 TGCAGCGTTAGGGACTTACTTTACAATGGGCAGTTCTTC CSVRDLLYNGQFF
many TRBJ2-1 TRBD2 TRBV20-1 TGCAGTGCTAGAGATGCAGCGGGAGCCAACTACAATGAGCAGTTCTTC CSARDAAGANYNEQFF
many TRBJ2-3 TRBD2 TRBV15 TGTGCCACCAGCAGAGATGTTACTAGCGTTACCTTCACAGATACGCAGTATTTT CATSRDVTSVTFTDTQYF
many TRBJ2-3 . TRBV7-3 TGTGCCAGCGGGAAGGTGGGCACAGATACGCAGTATTTT CASGKVGTDTQYF
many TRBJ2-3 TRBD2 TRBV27 TGTGCCAGCAGTTCCCAGCGGGAGTCGGCAGATACGCAGTATTTT CASSSQRESADTQYF
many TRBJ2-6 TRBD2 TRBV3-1 TGTGCCAGCAGCAATCTAGCGGCCGACTTGAGGGCCAACGTCCTGACTTTC CASSNLAADLRANVLTF
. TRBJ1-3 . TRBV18 TGTGCCAGCTCACCAATTGTACTCTCTGGAGACACCATATATTTT CASSPIVLSGDTIYF
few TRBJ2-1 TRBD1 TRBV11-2 TGTGCCAGCAGCTCCCGGGACAGGGTATACAATGAGCAGTTCTTC CASSSRDRVYNEQFF
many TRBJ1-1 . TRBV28 TGTGCCAGCAGGACCTTAAAAGGGGGCACTGAAGCTTTCTTT CASRTLKGGTEAFF
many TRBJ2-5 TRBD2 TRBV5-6 TGTGCCAGCAGTAGGACTAGAGGAGAGACCCAGTACTTC CASSRTRGETQYF
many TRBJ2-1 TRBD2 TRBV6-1 TGTGCCAGCAGTGAACTAGCGGGAGGGAGCAATGAGCAGTTCTTC CASSELAGGSNEQFF
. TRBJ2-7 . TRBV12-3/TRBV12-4 TGTGCCAGCAGTCCTGGGGTCTACGAGCAGTACTTC CASSPGVYEQYF
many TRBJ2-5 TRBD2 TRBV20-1 TGCAGTTCCGGGGGGGCAGAGACCCAGTACTTC CSSGGAETQYF
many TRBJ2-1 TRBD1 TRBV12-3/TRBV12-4 TGTGCCAGCAGTTTGGGGACAGGGGCCAACAATGAGCAGTTCTTC CASSLGTGANNEQFF
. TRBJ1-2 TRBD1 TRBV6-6 TGTGCCAGCAGTTACTTAGCCGGGACAGGTTACTCCGGCTACACCTTC CASSYLAGTGYSGYTF
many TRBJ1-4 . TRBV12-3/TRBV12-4 TGTGCCAGCAGTTTAAATCTCGAGAAACTGTTTTTT CASSLNLEKLFF
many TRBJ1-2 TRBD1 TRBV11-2 TGTGCCAGCAGCCCCCAGGGACAGGGGTTTGGCTACACCTTC CASSPQGQGFGYTF
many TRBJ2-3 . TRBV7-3 TGTGCCAGCAGCACCCCTCGGGGGGACAGAATCCCCACAGATACGCAGTATTTT CASSTPRGDRIPTDTQYF
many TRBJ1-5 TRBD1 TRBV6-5 TGTGCCAGCAGTTACTCCCGGACAGGAACACAGCCCCAGCATTTT CASSYSRTGTQPQHF
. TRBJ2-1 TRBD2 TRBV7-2 TGTGCCAGCAGCCTGACTAGCGGGGGAAATGAGCAGTTCTTC CASSLTSGGNEQFF
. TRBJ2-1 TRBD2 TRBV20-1 TGCAGTGCTAGAGATTCCGGGACTAGCGGGGGAAATGAGCAGTTCTTC CSARDSGTSGGNEQFF